This TCR beta chain was captured by sequencing in a study of OX40 agonist ivuxolimab in advanced cancers. As for the study in general: The patients' treatment was ivuxolimab, an agonistic anti-OX40 (CD134) antibody. Patients achieving partial responses numbered three: one hepatocellular carcinoma case and two cutaneous melanoma cases.

The length of the CDR3 is 16 residues. Germline-derived CDR1 and CDR2 are MNHEY and SVGAGI. V was cut by 0 bases and J by 6 bases, with 14 bases left in between. Produced via immunoSEQ multiplex PCR; TCRdb's table is partial and in-frame only. The sample has 80,000 or so clones, approximately 89% seen once. This sequence joins TRBV6-5 and TRBJ2-2; weak D call: TRBD1 (6 bases). The source is an adult with an advanced solid tumor such as melanoma, head and neck, liver or kidney cancer. The specimen was CD4+ or CD8+ T cells sorted from blood, collected in a trial of the OX40 agonist ivuxolimab. CDR3 residues: CASSYSKGRGPGELFF. Here the CDR3 DNA reads TGTGCCAGCAGTTACTCGAAAGGCAGGGGCCCCGGGGAGCTGTTTTTT.